Following are 32 T cell receptor beta chains from one sample sequenced in a study of response to subunit inactivated influenza vaccine. TCRdb passed the RT-PCR reads through MiXCR, listing each CDR3 protein once. The table records about 160,000 distinct CDR3 sequences, under 13% of them present only once. The starting material was non-naive T cells sorted from PBMCs, obtained roughly 46 days after vaccination. The source is a man in his fifties who received an inactivated influenza vaccine.

V gene TRBV18 combines with J gene TRBJ1-5; 7 bases are a match to TRBD1. The CDR3 is 17 amino acids. V shed 5 bases, J shed 2 bases, and the junction held 12 bases outside the gene matches. CDR1 is KGHSH, CDR2 LQKENI, per germline. CDR3 protein: CASSGGTDPRGNQPQHF. CDR3 bases: TGTGCCAGCTCAGGCGGGACAGACCCCAGGGGCAATCAGCCCCAGCATTTT.

V usage is TRBV20-1 and J usage is TRBJ2-7; 9 bases agree with TRBD2. Germline V gives CDR1 DFQATT, CDR2 SNEGSKA (reference sequence). Trimming cost V 1 base and J 7 bases; bases outside gene matches: 11. The CDR3 has 15 residues. DNA for the CDR3: TGCAGTGCTAGAGCCCTGGCCAGCGGGGGGTGGGAGCAGTACTTC. This gives the protein CSARALASGGWEQYF.

The V and J genes are TRBV6-1 and TRBJ1-5; D unresolved. Germline CDR1 reads MNHNS; CDR2 reads SASEGT. Trimming took 7 bases from V and 6 from J, leaving 13 bases between them. The CDR3 runs to 13 residues. The CDR3 loop is CASNDGYTQPQHF. In DNA form, the CDR3 reads TGTGCCAGCAACGACGGATATACTCAGCCCCAGCATTTT.

This clonotype was found many times. The rearrangement joins TRBV6-2 or TRBV6-3 to TRBJ2-1; 11 bases are a match to TRBD2. Germline trimming cut 6 bases from V and 6 bases from J; bases unmatched to any gene: 19. The length of the CDR3 is 19 residues. In germline, CDR1 is MNHEY, CDR2 SVGEGT. The CDR3, as DNA: TGTGCCAGCAGCCTTACGACTAGCGGGGATGGAATCGGGGGCAATGAGCAGTTCTTC. Residues: CASSLTTSGDGIGGNEQFF.

The table lists this clonotype with a count of one. V usage is TRBV4-2 and J usage is TRBJ1-5; D remains unclear. The CDR3 runs to 15 residues. Germline lookup yields CDR1 LGHNA and CDR2 YNFKEQ. Trimming left V 10 bases short and J 2 bases short, with 18 bases between. The CDR3 sequence: CAMGPGLHCNQPQHF. Written as DNA, the CDR3 is TGTGCCATGGGCCCCGGGCTCCACTGCAATCAGCCCCAGCATTTT.

The rearrangement joins TRBV14 to TRBJ1-2; weak D call: TRBD1 (6 bases). Germline V gene sequence: CDR1 SGHDN, CDR2 FVKESK. Trimming took off 3 bases at V and 3 bases at J, with 11 bases between the two ends. The CDR3 runs 14 residues. In DNA, the CDR3 is TGTGCCAGCAGCCAGAACAGGGCTCACTATGGCTACACCTTC. This encodes CASSQNRAHYGYTF.

The CDR3 coding sequence is TGTGCCAGCACAACCTTCAGCAGGGGTGACACTGAAGCTTTCTTT. Translation: CASTTFSRGDTEAFF. J is TRBJ1-1 and V is TRBV6-2 or TRBV6-3, with D tentatively TRBD1 (6 bases). This CDR3 comprises 15 residues. Germline V gene lookup returns CDR1 MNHEY and CDR2 SVGEGT. V was clipped by 7 bases and J by 3 bases, with 18 bases between them.

The chain has TRBV24-1 and TRBJ1-5, with 7 bases lining up with TRBD1. This CDR3 comprises 17 residues. Germline assignment: CDR1 KGHDR and CDR2 SFDVKD. Losses at the gene ends were 4 bases for V and 4 bases for J; bases not matched to a gene: 12. The CDR3 loop reads CATSEGGRGFSNQPQHF. DNA for the CDR3: TGTGCCACCAGTGAAGGCGGCAGGGGGTTCTCTAATCAGCCCCAGCATTTT.

This clonotype has more than one count but fewer than ten. This chain connects TRBV3-1 to TRBJ2-2; the match to TRBD2 covers 7 bases. Unmatched junction bases numbered 5, after V lost 6 bases and J lost 7 bases. Germline CDR1 is LGHDT and CDR2 is YNNKEL (reference sequence). The CDR3 is made up of 13 amino acids. This CDR3 is CASRGGTGGELFF. CDR3 DNA: TGTGCCAGCAGGGGAGGGACCGGCGGGGAGCTGTTTTTT.

This clonotype was seen a few times. The CDR3 here is CASSLSGQYTQYF. CDR3 nucleotide sequence: TGTGCCAGCAGCTTATCGGGACAGTATACGCAGTATTTT. The gene calls are TRBV7-9 and TRBJ2-3, with 7 bases identical to TRBD1. CDR1 and CDR2 (germline): SEHNR, FQNEAQ (reference sequence). The CDR3 sequence is 13 residues long. The V and J ends lost 2 bases and 7 bases, in that order; junction bases with no gene match: 3.

This clonotype appeared many times. V and J are TRBV25-1 and TRBJ2-5; D is unresolved. The CDR3 spans 11 residues. The V gene lost 1 base and the J gene lost 5 bases, with 2 bases spanning the gap. CDR1 is MGHDK and CDR2 is SYGVNS in the germline V gene. The CDR3 protein is CASSEWETQYF. In DNA form, the CDR3 reads TGTGCCAGCAGTGAATGGGAGACCCAGTACTTC. Complete variable domain (other parts from reference TRBV25-1 and TRBJ2-5): EADIYQTPRYLVIGTGKKITLECSQTMGHDKMYWYQQDPGMELHLIHYSYGVNSTEKGDLSSESTVSRIRTEHFPLTLESARPSHTSQYLCASSEWETQYFGPGTRLLVL.

The CDR3 here is CSVRPVETQYF. The CDR3 nucleotides read TGCAGCGTTAGGCCCGTGGAGACCCAGTACTTC. V gene TRBV29-1 combines with J gene TRBJ2-5; the D is unclear. Trimming removed 5 bases from V and 5 bases from J, with 9 bases in between. The CDR3 runs 11 residues. Germline CDR1 is SQVTM and CDR2 is ANQGSEA.

The sample holds many counts of this clonotype. The chain employs TRBV7-2 and TRBJ1-5, with D maybe TRBD1 (5 bases). Deletions cut 5 bases from V and 4 bases from J, with 9 bases between. Germline-derived CDR1 and CDR2 are SGHTA and FQGNSA. CDR3 size: 13 residues. The CDR3 region is CASSQEGNQPQHF. The CDR3 coding sequence is TGTGCCAGCAGCCAAGAGGGGAATCAGCCCCAGCATTTT.

This chain's CDR3 is CASSVGGTSGGPYEQYF. For the CDR3, the DNA is TGTGCCAGCAGCGTAGGGGGGACTAGCGGGGGGCCCTACGAGCAGTACTTC. The chain uses TRBV9 and TRBJ2-7, with 15 bases fitting TRBD2. The V and J ends lost 0 bases and 2 bases, in that order; junction bases with no gene match: 3. Germline V gives CDR1 SGDLS, CDR2 YYNGEE. The length of the CDR3 is 17 residues.

This clonotype has at least ten counts. The genes are TRBV24-1 and TRBJ2-1; D not certain. The CDR3 has 13 amino acids. V was cut by 4 bases and J by 3 bases, with 6 bases left in between. Germline V lookup: CDR1 KGHDR, CDR2 SFDVKD. The CDR3 DNA sequence: TGTGCCACCAGTGACAACCTCTACAATGAGCAGTTCTTC. Amino acid sequence: CATSDNLYNEQFF.

This clonotype occurred many times. The V and J genes are TRBV6-1 and TRBJ2-3, with a possible D match to TRBD2 (6 bases). There are 13 residues in the CDR3. V gave up 5 bases and J gave up 2 bases, with 8 bases separating them. Germline V CDR1 and CDR2: MNHNS, SASEGT. CDR3 sequence reads: CASSRRDTDTQYF. CDR3 nucleotides: TGTGCCAGCAGTCGGAGGGACACAGATACGCAGTATTTT.

This clonotype was recorded at least ten times. The chain has TRBV10-3 and TRBJ2-7, with TRBD1 matching 12 bases. V dropped 7 bases and J dropped 7; count of bases not matched to a gene: 11. The CDR3 loop spans 15 amino acids. Per germline, CDR1 ENHRY and CDR2 SYGVKD. This CDR3 is CAIKKPGQGAWEQYF. The CDR3, as DNA: TGTGCCATCAAGAAACCGGGACAGGGGGCATGGGAGCAGTACTTC.

This clonotype was counted ten times or more. The rearrangement joins TRBV11-2 to TRBJ2-7; D unclear. This CDR3 contains 14 residues. The V end was cut by 4 bases, the J end by 3 bases, with 13 bases between. Germline V gives CDR1 SGHAT, CDR2 FQNNGV. This CDR3 is CASSSLRWDYEQYF. Written as DNA, the CDR3 is TGTGCCAGCAGCTCCTTACGTTGGGACTACGAGCAGTACTTC.

The chain links TRBV5-1 to TRBJ2-2; 7 nucleotides line up with TRBD1. Per germline, CDR1 SGHRS and CDR2 YFSETQ. Trimming cost V 0 bases and J 6 bases; bases outside gene matches: 5. This CDR3 comprises 15 residues. CDR3 bases: TGCGCCAGCAGCTTGGTTGGGGACAGCGCCGGGGAGCTGTTTTTT. Amino acid sequence: CASSLVGDSAGELFF.

This chain connects TRBV7-2 to TRBJ2-2; possibly TRBD1 or TRBD2 for D (7 bases each). The CDR3 runs to 14 residues. V shed 4 bases and J shed 7 bases, with 13 bases lying between them. Germline CDR1 SGHTA, CDR2 FQGNSA. CDR3 DNA: TGTGCCAGCAGCTCGCAGGGGGGGGTCGGGGAGCTGTTTTTT. This translates into CASSSQGGVGELFF.

This clonotype has just a few counts. The chain combines TRBV27 with TRBJ2-7; no definite D call. Germline assignment: CDR1 MNHEY and CDR2 SMNVEV (reference sequence). V lost 4 bases to trimming and J lost 3 bases, with 10 bases between them. This CDR3 has 13 residues. This CDR3 is CASSYGRNYEQYF. CDR3 DNA: TGTGCCAGCAGTTACGGACGGAACTACGAGCAGTACTTC.

V is TRBV6-4 and J is TRBJ1-2, with 8 bases matching TRBD1. CDR1 MRHNA and CDR2 SNTAGT come from the germline V gene. Trimming removed 8 bases from V and 8 bases from J; junction bases left unmatched: 13. CDR3 length: 14 residues. For the CDR3, the DNA is TGTGCCAGCTCAAAACAGGGGGTATCGGGCGGCTACACCTTC. This sequence encodes CASSKQGVSGGYTF.

This clonotype has just a few counts. V and J are TRBV28 and TRBJ1-5, with TRBD1 as a possible D gene (6 bases). This CDR3 region has 14 residues. The V gene lost 6 bases and the J gene lost 5 bases, with 14 bases spanning the gap. Germline-derived CDR1 and CDR2 are MDHEN and SYDVKM. CDR3 DNA: TGTGCCAGCAGACAGGAAACAGGGTATCAGCCCCAGCATTTT. Amino acid sequence: CASRQETGYQPQHF.

The chain joins TRBV11-2 to TRBJ2-5; D not certain. The CDR3 covers 15 residues. The ends were cut back, 3 bases at V and 4 bases at J, with 15 bases in the middle. The germline gives CDR1 SGHAT, CDR2 FQNNGV. This chain's CDR3 is CASSFRSAWRETQYF. The CDR3 DNA follows: TGTGCCAGCAGCTTCCGATCGGCTTGGCGAGAGACCCAGTACTTC.

The CDR3 region is CASSYLGTSGKVNFNEQFF. DNA for the CDR3: TGTGCCAGCAGTTACCTGGGGACTAGCGGGAAGGTCAACTTCAATGAGCAGTTCTTC. The chain couples TRBV6-5 to TRBJ2-1; TRBD2 matches 13 bases. V dropped 2 bases and J dropped 6; count of bases not matched to a gene: 13. CDR3 length: 19 residues. CDR1 is MNHEY, CDR2 SVGAGI, per germline.

The CDR3 coding sequence is TGCAGTGCTAGAGGCTTTCAACCGACTAGCGGGAGGGACAATGAGCAGTTCTTC. It specifies CSARGFQPTSGRDNEQFF. This rearrangement joins TRBV20-1 to TRBJ2-1; 14 bases line up with TRBD2. The CDR3 runs 18 residues. Trimming at V came to 1 base and at J to 5 bases, leaving 10 bases not matched to a gene. Germline V gene lookup returns CDR1 DFQATT and CDR2 SNEGSKA (reference sequence).

Ten or more counts support this clonotype. This sequence joins TRBV27 and TRBJ2-5; 7 positions agree with TRBD1. CDR1 MNHEY and CDR2 SMNVEV come from the germline V gene (reference sequence). Unmatched junction bases numbered 3, after V lost 5 bases and J lost 3 bases. This CDR3 is 13 amino acids long. The CDR3 reads CASSHRGKETQYF. The CDR3 coding sequence is TGTGCCAGCAGTCACAGGGGTAAAGAGACCCAGTACTTC.

This clonotype was detected many times. The rearrangement joins TRBV2 to TRBJ2-2, with D unclear. V dropped 6 bases and J dropped 0 bases, with 8 bases sitting between them. The CDR3 length is 14 residues. From germline, CDR1 is SNHLY and CDR2 FYNNEI. The CDR3 coding sequence is TGTGCCAGCAGAAGGACGACGAACACCGGGGAGCTGTTTTTT. It yields the protein CASRRTTNTGELFF.

This clonotype turned up a few times. V and J are TRBV7-2 and TRBJ2-1, with 10 bases aligning to TRBD2. This CDR3 is 15 amino acids long. Germline CDR1 reads SGHTA; CDR2 reads FQGNSA. V lost 8 bases and J lost 9; bases outside the gene matches: 13. CDR3 sequence: CASAMERGGRAEQFF. The CDR3 bases are TGTGCCAGCGCGATGGAGCGGGGGGGGCGTGCTGAGCAGTTCTTC.

This clonotype came up a few times. This sequence joins TRBV18 and TRBJ1-1, with D tentatively TRBD1 (5 bases). The CDR3 sequence is 15 residues long. V lost 0 bases and J lost 4, with 12 bases in between. From germline, CDR1 is KGHSH and CDR2 LQKENI. The CDR3 here is CASSPPEGASTEAFF. The CDR3 DNA sequence: TGTGCCAGCTCACCACCTGAAGGGGCCTCCACTGAAGCTTTCTTT.

Worth noting for this clonotype: One end of the junction is discordant with germline, which a read error may explain. This chain connects TRBV20-1 to TRBJ1-6; a weak D match, TRBD1 (5 bases). In germline, CDR1 is DFQATT, CDR2 SNEGSKA (reference sequence). The CDR3 spans 13 residues. CDR3 residues: CGARGLSNSPLHF. The CDR3 region has the DNA TGCGGTGCTAGGGGACTTTCGAATTCACCCCTCCACTTT.

This clonotype was counted a few times. The CDR3 DNA sequence: TGTGCCAGCAGCTCTTACCGGGACACTGTCTTTTTCACTGAAGCTTTCTTT. Encoded protein: CASSSYRDTVFFTEAFF. The rearrangement joins TRBV5-6 to TRBJ1-1; D perhaps matches TRBD1 (6 bases). This CDR3 region has 17 residues. The germline CDR1 and CDR2 sequences are SGHDT and YYEEEE. V dropped 3 bases and J dropped 4 bases, with 22 bases sitting between them.